This T cell receptor (beta chain) was observed in a study of T-cell reconstitution after alpha-beta-depleted transplantation in children. The study's findings and limits: Surviving recipient T cells and thymic progenitors produced the high day-60 TCRbeta diversity seen in some patients. When one year had passed after transplant, most T-cell counts and diversity came from newly produced T cells. Several hundred rapidly expanded clones from non-depleted graft cells reportedly supplied alpha-beta T cells about two months post-transplant.

V dropped 0 bases and J dropped 2 bases, with 11 bases sitting between them. The CDR3 runs to 15 residues. In germline, CDR1 is MNHEY, CDR2 SVGAGI. This clonotype has a handful of counts. The target antigen is unknown. The TCRbeta library incorporated unique molecular identifiers. TCRdb reprocessed the PCR reads with MiXCR, giving one entry per CDR3 protein. The sample includes about 47,000 distinct CDR3 sequences, 52% of them seen just once. This TCR was recovered from a boy under two years old with SCID, due to receive a stem cell transplant. The sequencing used peripheral blood, collected before TCRalphabeta/CD19-depleted stem cell transplant. The gene calls are TRBV6-5 and TRBJ2-7; no clear D. The DNA of the CDR3 is TGTGCCAGCAGTTACTCTGCATCCCTAACCTACGAGCAGTACTTC. Its protein product is CASSYSASLTYEQYF.